What follows is one T cell receptor beta chain and its context. The target antigen is unknown. Data came from immunoSEQ multiplex PCR; TCRdb stores just in-frame clones and leaves some out. The sample consists of about 32,000 clones, approximately 78% of them appearing once. This sample was taken from a study of pediatric ulcerative colitis. Study-level results: Acute severe colitis showed lower rectal diversity from clonal expansions.

The V and J ends lost 0 bases and 1 base, in that order; junction bases with no gene match: 3. This CDR3 has 17 amino acids. Germline CDR1 LGHNA, CDR2 YSLEER. This rearrangement joins TRBV4-3 to TRBJ2-3, with 11 bases matching TRBD2. The sequence was collected from a boy aged 10-17 years with severe ulcerative colitis. Specimen: blood. CDR3 loop: CASSQDQLAGGTDTQYF. CDR3 nucleotide sequence: TGCGCCAGCAGCCAAGATCAACTAGCGGGGGGCACAGATACGCAGTATTTT.